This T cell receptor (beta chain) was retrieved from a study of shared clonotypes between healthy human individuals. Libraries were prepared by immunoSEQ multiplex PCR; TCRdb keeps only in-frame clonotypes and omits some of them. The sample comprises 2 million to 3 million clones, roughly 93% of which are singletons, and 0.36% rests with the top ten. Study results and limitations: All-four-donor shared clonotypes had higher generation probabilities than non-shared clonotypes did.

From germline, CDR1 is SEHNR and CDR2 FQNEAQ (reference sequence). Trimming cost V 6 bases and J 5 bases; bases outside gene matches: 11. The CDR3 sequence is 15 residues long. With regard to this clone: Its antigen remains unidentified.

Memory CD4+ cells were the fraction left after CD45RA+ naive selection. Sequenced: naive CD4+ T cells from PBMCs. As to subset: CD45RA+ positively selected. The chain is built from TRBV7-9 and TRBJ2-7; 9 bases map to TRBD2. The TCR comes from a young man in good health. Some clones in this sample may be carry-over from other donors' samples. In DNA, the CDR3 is TGTGCCAGCAGGTCCAGTCTAGCGGGATTTAACGAGCAGTACTTC. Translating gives CASRSSLAGFNEQYF.